This is a list of T cell receptor beta chains from one sample in a study of blood T cells in healthy people across ages. TCRdb re-analysed the 5' RACE reads in MiXCR, keeping a single row per CDR3 protein. The data contain fewer than 900,000 distinct CDR3 sequences, around 46% of them singletons. Material: blood. The receptors were sampled from a woman aged 55-75 years in good health. Both conserved end residues are part of each CDR3. Fields, in order: D gene, J gene, V gene, clone size, CDR3 DNA, CDR3 protein. D genes are given only for firm matches. A clone size is listed for some rows: how often the clone was seen (once, few, many), or a class if it is expanded.

d_gene: -; j_gene: TRBJ2-5; v_gene: TRBV20-1; abundance: -; CDR3nt: TGCAGTGCTAGTGTCACCCAAGAGACCCAGTACTTC; CDR3aa: CSASVTQETQYF
d_gene: TRBD1; j_gene: TRBJ2-3; v_gene: TRBV5-1; abundance: -; CDR3nt: TGCGCCAGCAGCTTGGACCCACCGGGACAGGGAAGCACAGATACGCAGTATTTT; CDR3aa: CASSLDPPGQGSTDTQYF
d_gene: -; j_gene: TRBJ2-1; v_gene: TRBV7-2; abundance: -; CDR3nt: TGTGCCAGCAGCTTTGGTTGGGGGGTTACCTACAATGAGCAGTTCTTC; CDR3aa: CASSFGWGVTYNEQFF
d_gene: -; j_gene: TRBJ2-7; v_gene: TRBV11-2; abundance: -; CDR3nt: TGTGCCAGCAGCTTAGCTTCCTCGGCCGGCTGGGAGCAGTACTTC; CDR3aa: CASSLASSAGWEQYF
d_gene: TRBD1; j_gene: TRBJ2-7; v_gene: TRBV7-2; abundance: few; CDR3nt: TGTGCCAGCAGCGAGACAGGGGGGGTCTACAATGAGCAGTACTTC; CDR3aa: CASSETGGVYNEQYF
d_gene: -; j_gene: TRBJ2-3; v_gene: TRBV28; abundance: -; CDR3nt: TGTGCCAGCAGCGGCCACACAGATACGCAGTATTTT; CDR3aa: CASSGHTDTQYF
d_gene: -; j_gene: TRBJ2-1; v_gene: TRBV25-1; abundance: -; CDR3nt: TGTGCCAGCAGTGATTCCAATGAGCAGTTCTTC; CDR3aa: CASSDSNEQFF
d_gene: -; j_gene: TRBJ2-7; v_gene: TRBV7-3; abundance: -; CDR3nt: TGTGCCAGCAGCCCCGGTGGTATGACGGGAGTTTACGAGCAGTACTTC; CDR3aa: CASSPGGMTGVYEQYF
d_gene: TRBD2; j_gene: TRBJ2-5; v_gene: TRBV7-9; abundance: -; CDR3nt: TGTGCCAGCAGCTTAGGGACTAGCGGGGAGACCCAGTACTTC; CDR3aa: CASSLGTSGETQYF
d_gene: -; j_gene: TRBJ1-6; v_gene: TRBV28; abundance: few; CDR3nt: TGTGCCAGCAGTTTTGGAACAGGGCAAAATTCACCCCTCCACTTT; CDR3aa: CASSFGTGQNSPLHF